Sequencing of this TCR beta chain was carried out in a study of esophageal squamous cell carcinoma under preoperative chemotherapy. A single record per CDR3 protein comes from TCRdb applying MiXCR to the PCR reads. The profile shows roughly 13,000 distinct CDR3 sequences, 50% to 55% of them singletons. Trimming removed 6 bases at V and 4 bases at J, with 4 bases between. Germline-derived CDR1 and CDR2 are MNHEY and SMNVEV (reference sequence). CDR3 length: 11 amino acids. This clonotype counts as medium-sized. The target antigen is unknown. Regarding time point: before preoperative PTX-NDP chemotherapy. Paclitaxel-nedaplatin chemotherapy was given to patients ahead of their surgery. Findings and limits, study-wide: Peripheral T cells showed a significant TCR diversity increase after chemotherapy, unlike tumor-infiltrating lymphocytes.

The chain couples TRBV27 to TRBJ2-1; D remains unclear. The receptor's source is a human donor with esophageal squamous cell carcinoma. The donor label of this sample is uncertain. Sample acquisition took place from a patient given preoperative chemotherapy. In DNA, the CDR3 is TGTGCCAGCAGCCGTTACAATGAGCAGTTCTTC. Amino acid sequence: CASSRYNEQFF.